The clone carrying this T cell receptor (beta chain) came up a few times. What it binds is not known. TCRdb re-analysed the 5' RACE reads in MiXCR, keeping a single row per CDR3 protein. Of approximately 1.8 million distinct CDR3 sequences in the sample, about 31% were seen once. Germline assignment: CDR1 SEHNR and CDR2 FQNEAQ (reference sequence). V lost 5 bases to trimming and J lost 2 bases, with 15 bases between them. The CDR3 runs 15 residues. The data were obtained in a study of identical twins. Study-level findings and limits: Surplus twin overlap in beta out-of-frame sequences was less pronounced. The authors drew conclusions from cross-sectional statistical analysis rather than following the same donors. In cord blood, abundant beta clonotypes had fewer insertions; memory showed no trend.

This chain uses TRBV7-9 with TRBJ2-5, with D perhaps given as TRBD1 or TRBD2 (5 bases each). Sequencing used cord blood. The clonotype originates from a newborn girl in good health. The CDR3 loop reads CASSLNTGPQETQYF. The CDR3 DNA follows: TGTGCCAGCAGCCTAAATACGGGGCCGCAAGAGACCCAGTACTTC.